What follows describes a single T cell receptor (beta chain). The read is 3 residues too short to cover the CDR3 end, so that end is filled in from the germline J gene. The CDR3 consists of 15 residues. CDR1 and CDR2 from the germline V gene are SEHNR and FQNEAQ (reference sequence). These data come from a study of T cells in women clearing cervical HPV infection. Turning to the study itself: Donors had HPV16-related CIN3 or worse; 2 had invasive cancer.

Method: immunoSEQ multiplex PCR; TCRdb's copy keeps in-frame clones and lacks some. The listing contains roughly 28,000 clones. The receptor's source is a woman between 18 and 75 years old with a cervical HPV16 infection that either progressed to CIN3+ or cleared (not recorded which). The sequenced sample was blood buffy coat. The chain links TRBV7-9 to TRBJ1-2; D remains ambiguous. The CDR3 here is CASSPRESGYNDYTF. The part of the CDR3 DNA that was read is TGTGCCAGCAGCCCGCGGGAGAGTGGTTACAATGAC.